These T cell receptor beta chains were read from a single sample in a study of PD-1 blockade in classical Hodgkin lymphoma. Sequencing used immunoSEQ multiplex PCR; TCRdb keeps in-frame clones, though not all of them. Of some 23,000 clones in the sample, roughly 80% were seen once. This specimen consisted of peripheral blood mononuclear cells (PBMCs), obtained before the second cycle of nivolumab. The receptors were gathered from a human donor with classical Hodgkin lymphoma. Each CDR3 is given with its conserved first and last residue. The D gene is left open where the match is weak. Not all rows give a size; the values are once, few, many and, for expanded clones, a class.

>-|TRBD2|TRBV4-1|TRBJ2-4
CASSQDAPRVAGGGAKNIQYF
TGCGCCAGCAGCCAAGATGCCCCGCGGGTAGCGGGAGGGGGAGCCAAAAACATTCAGTACTTC
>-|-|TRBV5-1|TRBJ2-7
CASSLVGTPTGEQYF
TGCGCCAGCAGCTTGGTCGGGACTCCTACGGGGGAGCAGTACTTC
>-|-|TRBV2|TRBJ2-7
CASSVGYEQYF
TGTGCCAGCAGTGTTGGCTACGAGCAGTACTTC
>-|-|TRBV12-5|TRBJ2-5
CASAGADGETQYF
TGTGCTAGTGCCGGTGCGGATGGGGAGACCCAGTACTTC
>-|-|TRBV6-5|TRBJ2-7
CASSGDTYEQYF
TGTGCCAGCAGTGGGGACACTTACGAGCAGTACTTC
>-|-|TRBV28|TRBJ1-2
CASAPARVGYGYTF
TGTGCCAGCGCCCCTGCCCGGGTGGGCTATGGCTACACCTTC
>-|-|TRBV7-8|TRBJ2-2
CASSLVSNTGELFF
TGTGCCAGCAGCTTAGTTTCCAACACCGGGGAGCTGTTTTTT
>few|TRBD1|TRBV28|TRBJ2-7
CASSFHTGQGYEQYF
TGTGCCAGCAGTTTCCATACGGGACAGGGGTACGAGCAGTACTTC
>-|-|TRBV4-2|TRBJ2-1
CASSQDPDWSSYNEQFF
TGTGCCAGCAGCCAAGACCCGGACTGGAGCTCCTACAATGAGCAGTTCTTC
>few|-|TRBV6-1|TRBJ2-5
CASSEGILKTQYF
TGTGCCAGCAGTGAAGGGATCTTAAAGACCCAGTACTTC
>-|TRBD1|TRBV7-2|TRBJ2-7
CASSLDGDRGSYEQYF
TGTGCCAGCAGCTTAGATGGGGACAGGGGCTCCTACGAGCAGTACTTC
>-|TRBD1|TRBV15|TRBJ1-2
CATSRDRGQGLWSGYTF
TGTGCCACCAGCAGAGATCGGGGACAGGGTCTTTGGAGTGGCTACACCTTC